These 25 T cell receptor beta chains were all obtained from the same sample, sequenced in a study of cytomegalovirus exposure and HLA in healthy donors. Generated by immunoSEQ multiplex PCR, the TCRdb table keeps only in-frame clones and is missing some. This sample yields around 190,000 clones, of which roughly three quarters are seen a single time; roughly 1.2% belongs to the top ten. Sequencing was performed on PBMCs. These receptors originate from a woman aged 25-40 years in good health and CMV-seronegative.

This chain connects TRBV6-5 to TRBJ1-4, with no clear D. V was clipped by 8 bases and J by 8 bases, with 15 bases between them. The CDR3 runs 13 residues. CDR1 and CDR2 (germline): MNHEY, SVGAGI. CDR3: CASSPPQREKLFF. The CDR3 nucleotides are TGTGCCAGCTCTCCCCCACAACGCGAAAAACTGTTTTTT.

The chain links TRBV7-2 to TRBJ2-5; D possibly corresponds to TRBD2 (6 bases). The germline gives CDR1 SGHTA, CDR2 FQGNSA. CDR3 size: 14 residues. V was trimmed by 0 bases and J by 5 bases, leaving 10 bases between them. The CDR3 spells CASSLAGTGETQYF. CDR3 nucleotide sequence: TGTGCCAGCAGCTTAGCCGGGACTGGGGAGACCCAGTACTTC.

The chain carries TRBV5-1 and TRBJ2-1, with TRBD2 as a possible D gene (5 bases). This CDR3 has 16 amino acids. V lost 5 bases, J lost 2 bases, and 17 bases lay in between. The germline V gene has CDR1 SGHRS and CDR2 YFSETQ. The CDR3: CASRRPVVGAYNEQFF. CDR3 bases: TGCGCCAGCAGGAGGCCCGTTGTGGGAGCCTACAATGAGCAGTTCTTC. Full variable domain (outside the CDR3, taken from reference TRBV5-1 and TRBJ2-1): KAGVTQTPRYLIKTRGQQVTLSCSPISGHRSVSWYQQTPGQGLQFLFEYFSETQRNKGNFPGRFSGRQFSNSRSEMNVSTLELGDSALYLCASRRPVVGAYNEQFFGPGTRLTVL.

The rearrangement joins TRBV5-4 to TRBJ2-5; 9 bases are a match to TRBD2. The J segment lost 5 bases and the V segment lost 5 bases, leaving 13 bases of the junction unmatched. Germline CDR1 and CDR2: SGHNT and YYREEE (reference sequence). The CDR3 consists of 16 residues. In DNA, the CDR3 is TGTGCCAGCAGTATCTATAGCGGGAGAATTTTGGAGACCCAGTACTTC. Protein: CASSIYSGRILETQYF.

The chain couples TRBV6-5 to TRBJ2-7; D possibly corresponds to TRBD1 (5 bases). This CDR3 has 15 amino acids. V lost 2 bases and J 0 bases, leaving 11 bases between the germline ends. Germline V gene lookup returns CDR1 MNHEY and CDR2 SVGAGI. Written as DNA, the CDR3 is TGTGCCAGCAGTTACGGGGCTGACAGCTCCTACGAGCAGTACTTC. As protein: CASSYGADSSYEQYF.

V is TRBV5-1 and J is TRBJ2-1, with 8 bases identical to TRBD2. The germline CDR1 and CDR2 sequences are SGHRS and YFSETQ. CDR3 size: 18 residues. After removal of 2 bases from V and 3 bases from J, the junction contained 13 bases not matched to a gene. This chain's CDR3 is CASSLGTRRLAYYNEQFF. The CDR3 nucleotides are TGCGCCAGCAGCTTAGGGACTAGACGCCTAGCTTACTACAATGAGCAGTTCTTC. Supplemented by reference TRBV5-1 and TRBJ2-1, the full variable domain reads KAGVTQTPRYLIKTRGQQVTLSCSPISGHRSVSWYQQTPGQGLQFLFEYFSETQRNKGNFPGRFSGRQFSNSRSEMNVSTLELGDSALYLCASSLGTRRLAYYNEQFFGPGTRLTVL.

This rearrangement joins TRBV6-1 to TRBJ1-1; TRBD1 matches at 8 bases. CDR3 length: 15 residues. Trimming at V came to 5 bases and at J to 3 bases, leaving 8 bases not matched to a gene. Germline CDR1 is MNHNS and CDR2 is SASEGT. This CDR3 is CASSHQGAGDTEAFF. CDR3 sequence (DNA): TGTGCCAGCAGTCACCAGGGGGCCGGGGACACTGAAGCTTTCTTT.

This clone was seen a single time. The chain links TRBV30 to TRBJ2-7; D perhaps matches TRBD1 (6 bases). The V gene's germline CDR1 is GTSNPN and CDR2 SVGIG (reference sequence). Trimming stripped 1 base from V and 4 bases from J, with 29 bases between. The CDR3 has 19 residues. The chain's CDR3 is CAWSDPGQRVLGSRYEQYF. In DNA, the CDR3 is TGTGCCTGGAGTGATCCGGGACAACGGGTGTTGGGATCCCGGTACGAGCAGTACTTC.

This clone was recorded once. The chain carries TRBV4-1 and TRBJ2-7, with TRBD2 as a possible D gene (7 bases). V lost 1 base, J lost 2 bases, and 15 bases lay in between. The germline gives CDR1 MGHRA, CDR2 YSYEKL. The CDR3 consists of 16 residues. CDR3 DNA sequence: TGCGCCAGCAGCCAAGTAGGGGGGGGGTCCCCCTACGAGCAGTACTTC. Protein product: CASSQVGGGSPYEQYF.

The chain is built from TRBV2 and TRBJ1-2, with unresolved D. The V gene's germline CDR1 is SNHLY and CDR2 FYNNEI. The CDR3 sequence is 11 residues long. The V end was cut by 4 bases, the J end by 3 bases, with 3 bases between. The CDR3 coding sequence is TGTGCCAGCAGTGTAGACTATGGCTACACCTTC. This encodes CASSVDYGYTF.

The sample holds one count of this clone. This chain joins TRBV7-9 and TRBJ1-5, with D unclear. The CDR3 is made up of 14 amino acids. Trimming removed 1 base from V and 8 bases from J, with 12 bases in between. In germline, CDR1 is SEHNR, CDR2 FQNEAQ (reference sequence). CDR3 loop: CASSLGGFFEPQHF. For the CDR3, the DNA is TGTGCCAGCAGCTTAGGAGGGTTCTTCGAGCCCCAGCATTTT. The full variable domain, its missing parts supplied by reference TRBV7-9 and TRBJ1-5, is DTGVSQNPRHKITKRGQNVTFRCDPISEHNRLYWYRQTLGQGPEFLTYFQNEAQLEKSRLLSDRFSAERPKGSFSTLEIQRTEQGDSAMYLCASSLGGFFEPQHFGDGTRLSIL.

The V call is TRBV2, the J call TRBJ2-3; D might be TRBD1 (6 bases). Germline V gene sequence: CDR1 SNHLY, CDR2 FYNNEI. The CDR3 length is 15 residues. The ends were cut back, 6 bases at V and 4 bases at J, with 17 bases in the middle. In DNA, the CDR3 is TGTGCCAGCAGGGTCAGGGGTTGGGTCGCAGATACGCAGTATTTT. It codes for CASRVRGWVADTQYF.

The chain employs TRBV19 and TRBJ2-6, with no clear D. Trimming pared 0 bases from V and 6 bases from J, leaving 9 bases between. This CDR3 region has 15 residues. Germline values: CDR1 LNHDA, CDR2 SQIVND (reference sequence). This chain's CDR3 is CASSIDPHPANVLTF. DNA for the CDR3: TGTGCCAGTAGTATAGATCCCCATCCGGCCAACGTCCTGACTTTC.

The sample holds one count of this clone. The J gene is TRBJ1-1, the V gene TRBV6-5; D might be TRBD1 (6 bases). The CDR3 covers 16 residues. The V gene's germline CDR1 is MNHEY and CDR2 SVGAGI. V shed 4 bases and J shed 2 bases, with 17 bases lying between them. CDR3 in DNA: TGTGCCAGCAGTTCCCTTTTTACAGGGAAAAACACTGAAGCTTTCTTT. It is translated as CASSSLFTGKNTEAFF.

Concerning this clone itself: A read error may account for a junction end that differs from germline. V and J are TRBV11-2 and TRBJ2-7; TRBD1 aligns across 8 bases. Germline V lookup: CDR1 SGHAT, CDR2 FQNNGV. This CDR3 has 15 amino acids. CDR3 sequence: CASSFGQGVGYAQYF. CDR3 bases: TGTGCCAGCAGCTTCGGACAGGGAGTAGGCTACGCGCAGTACTTC.

The genes are TRBV15 and TRBJ2-1, with 10 bases lining up with TRBD1. Trimming took 5 bases from V and 0 from J; bases not matched to a gene: 4. The length of the CDR3 is 16 residues. Germline V gives CDR1 LNHNV, CDR2 YYDKDF (reference sequence). The CDR3 region is CATSGGQGSSYNEQFF. The CDR3 coding sequence is TGTGCCACCAGCGGGGGACAGGGGAGCTCCTACAATGAGCAGTTCTTC.

This clone was observed once. This chain uses TRBV19 with TRBJ1-1; D not certain. The germline CDR1 and CDR2 sequences are LNHDA and SQIVND (reference sequence). With 4 bases removed from V and 3 bases from J, the gap between germline ends came to 9 bases. The CDR3 is 13 residues long. CDR3 bases: TGTGCCAGTAGTACCCTCCCTGACACTGAAGCTTTCTTT. This gives the protein CASSTLPDTEAFF.

The chain links TRBV7-9 to TRBJ2-3; possible D gene TRBD1, 6 bases. CDR1 is SEHNR and CDR2 is FQNEAQ in the germline V gene (reference sequence). The CDR3 is made up of 15 amino acids. Trimming took off 3 bases at V and 3 bases at J, with 13 bases between the two ends. The CDR3 protein is CASSFGQGMTDTQYF. As DNA, the CDR3 is TGTGCCAGCAGCTTCGGGCAGGGGATGACAGATACGCAGTATTTT.

In this sample, this clone turned up a few times. This chain uses TRBV5-1 with TRBJ2-7; D is possibly TRBD2 (6 bases). V lost 0 bases and J 5 bases, leaving 18 bases between the germline ends. The CDR3 is 16 residues long. Germline loops: CDR1 SGHRS, CDR2 YFSETQ. CDR3 amino acids: CASSLALGTPADEQYF. The CDR3 DNA follows: TGCGCCAGCAGCTTGGCCCTCGGGACTCCGGCGGACGAGCAGTACTTC.

This chain uses TRBV14 with TRBJ2-1, with 7 nucleotides matching TRBD2. This CDR3 is built from 14 residues. J gave up 15 bases and V 4 bases, and 15 bases lay outside the gene matches. The germline V gene encodes CDR1 SGHDN and CDR2 FVKESK. CDR3 amino acids: CASSRGGEGRIRFF. DNA for the CDR3: TGTGCCAGCAGCCGGGGCGGGGAGGGGAGAATCCGGTTCTTC.

This chain links TRBV5-4 with TRBJ2-7; 9 bases match TRBD1. CDR1 and CDR2 (germline): SGHNT, YYREEE (reference sequence). The V gene end was trimmed by 2 bases and the J gene end by 3 bases; junction bases not matched to a gene: 6. The CDR3 loop spans 15 amino acids. CDR3 coding DNA: TGTGCCAGCAGCTTCGACGGGACAGGGTTCTACGAGCAGTACTTC. It codes for CASSFDGTGFYEQYF.

The chain links TRBV28 to TRBJ2-7; D is possibly TRBD2 (5 bases). The CDR3 is made up of 13 amino acids. V was pared by 6 bases and J by 4 bases, with 13 bases between. Germline values: CDR1 MDHEN, CDR2 SYDVKM. CDR3 sequence reads: CASRLGGGYEQYF. The CDR3, as DNA: TGTGCCAGCAGGTTGGGCGGCGGGTACGAGCAGTACTTC.

This clone was picked up one time. V gene TRBV6-5 combines with J gene TRBJ2-3, with D possibly matching TRBD1 (6 bases). This CDR3 comprises 13 residues. Germline V CDR1 and CDR2: MNHEY, SVGAGI. The ends were cut back, 5 bases at V and 6 bases at J, with 12 bases in the middle. For the CDR3, the DNA is TGTGCCAGCAGTGTGAACAGGGACGATACGCAGTATTTT. Protein product: CASSVNRDDTQYF.

V is TRBV28 and J is TRBJ1-6, with TRBD1 identical over 7 bases. The length of the CDR3 is 16 residues. After removal of 6 bases from V and 5 bases from J, the junction contained 10 bases not matched to a gene. Germline V CDR1 and CDR2: MDHEN, SYDVKM. The CDR3 DNA reads TGTGCCAGCAGCCTGACAGGGACCCTTGATAATTCACCCCTCCACTTT. Its protein product is CASSLTGTLDNSPLHF.

In this sample, this clone turned up a few times. DNA of the CDR3: TGCGCCAGCAGCATGACTAGCGCCCAAGAGACCCAGTACTTC. Protein sequence: CASSMTSAQETQYF. The V gene is TRBV5-1, the J gene TRBJ2-5; TRBD2 aligns across 8 bases. There are 14 residues in the CDR3. The V and J ends lost 4 bases and 1 base, in that order; junction bases with no gene match: 3. Germline CDR1 SGHRS, CDR2 YFSETQ.